This TCR beta chain originates from a study of blood T cell repertoires in COVID-19. Overall study: Both acute and convalescent COVID-19 samples were obtained from the United States, Italy and Spain. T cells, B-cell-depleted T cells, or PBMCs provided the cDNA or gDNA that served as material.

The CDR3 has 13 amino acids. Trimming removed 1 base from V and 4 bases from J, with 7 bases in between. Per the germline V gene, CDR1 is SGHTA and CDR2 is FQGNSA. With respect to this clone: Other nucleotide sequences in the sample specify the same CDR3.

Original analysis: Estimation of nucleated cell counts was performed using reference gene primer amplification. Some clones are missing from TCRdb's copy, which holds only in-frame ones; the method was immunoSEQ multiplex PCR. V, J and clone size reflect that table, while D and trimming were determined from the DNA. The table includes under 150,000 clones, over 60% detected once. This TCR came from a man aged 80 or over with acute or convalescent COVID-19. Sample: peripheral blood. V gene TRBV7-2 combines with J gene TRBJ1-2; D is unresolved. For the CDR3, the DNA is TGTGCCAGCAGCTTAGTGGGGAGCTATGGCTACACCTTC. Amino acid sequence: CASSLVGSYGYTF. Variable domain in full (rest from reference TRBV7-2 and TRBJ1-2): GAGVSQSPSNKVTEKGKDVELRCDPISGHTALYWYRQSLGQGLEFLIYFQGNSAPDKSGLPSDRFSAERTGGSVSTLTIQRTQQEDSAVYLCASSLVGSYGYTFGSGTRLTVV.